This TCR beta chain originates from a study of PD-1 blockade in classical Hodgkin lymphoma. The CDR3 covers 12 residues. The ends were cut back, 2 bases at V and 6 bases at J, with 8 bases in the middle. Per the germline V gene, CDR1 is SNHLY and CDR2 is FYNNEI. As to time point: cycle 4 day 1 (C4D1), after five to seven weeks of nivolumab. After autologous stem cell transplantation all patients relapsed, and prior brentuximab vedotin exposure differed between cohorts. Clones were read by immunoSEQ multiplex PCR, and TCRdb kept only the in-frame ones, dropping some. The repertoire has 100,000 or so clones, around nine tenths of them found once; the top ten carry approximately 3%.

The rearrangement links TRBV2 to TRBJ2-7; D is possibly TRBD1 (5 bases). The material was peripheral blood mononuclear cells (PBMCs), obtained before the fourth cycle of nivolumab. The receptor was derived from a human donor with classical Hodgkin lymphoma. The CDR3 sequence is CASSETGIEQYF. CDR3 sequence (DNA): TGTGCCAGCAGTGAAACAGGTATCGAGCAGTACTTC.